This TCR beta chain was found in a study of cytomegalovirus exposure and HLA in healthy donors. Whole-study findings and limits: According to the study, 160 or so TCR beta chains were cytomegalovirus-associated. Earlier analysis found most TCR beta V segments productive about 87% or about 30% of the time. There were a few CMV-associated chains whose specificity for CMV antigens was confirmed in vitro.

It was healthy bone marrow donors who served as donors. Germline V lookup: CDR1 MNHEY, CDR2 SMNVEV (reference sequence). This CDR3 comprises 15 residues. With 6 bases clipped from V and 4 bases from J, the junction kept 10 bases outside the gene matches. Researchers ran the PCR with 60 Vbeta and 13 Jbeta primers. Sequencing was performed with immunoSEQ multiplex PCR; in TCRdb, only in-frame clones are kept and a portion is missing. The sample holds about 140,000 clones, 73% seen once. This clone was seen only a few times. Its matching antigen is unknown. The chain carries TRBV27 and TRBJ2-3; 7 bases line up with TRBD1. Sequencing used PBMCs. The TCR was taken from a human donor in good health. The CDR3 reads CASRAGTARPDTQYF. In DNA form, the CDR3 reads TGTGCCAGCAGGGCCGGGACAGCCCGACCAGATACGCAGTATTTT.